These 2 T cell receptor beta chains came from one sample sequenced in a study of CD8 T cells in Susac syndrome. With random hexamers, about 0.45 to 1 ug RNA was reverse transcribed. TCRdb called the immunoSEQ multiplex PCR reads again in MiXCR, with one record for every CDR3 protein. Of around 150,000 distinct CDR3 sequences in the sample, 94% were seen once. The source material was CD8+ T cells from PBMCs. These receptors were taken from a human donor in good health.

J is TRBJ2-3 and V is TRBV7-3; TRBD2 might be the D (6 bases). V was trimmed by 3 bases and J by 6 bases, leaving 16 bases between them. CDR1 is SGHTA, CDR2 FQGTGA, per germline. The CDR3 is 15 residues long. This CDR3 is CASSFGSFEADTQYF. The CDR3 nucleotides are TGTGCCAGCAGCTTCGGGAGTTTTGAGGCGGATACGCAGTATTTT.

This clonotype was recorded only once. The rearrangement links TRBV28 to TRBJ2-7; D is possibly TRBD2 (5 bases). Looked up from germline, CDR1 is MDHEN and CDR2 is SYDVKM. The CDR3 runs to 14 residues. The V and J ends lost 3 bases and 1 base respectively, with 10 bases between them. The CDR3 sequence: CASSLPGNSYEQYF. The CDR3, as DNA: TGTGCCAGCAGTTTGCCCGGGAATTCCTACGAGCAGTACTTC. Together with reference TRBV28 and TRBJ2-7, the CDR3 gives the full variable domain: DVKVTQSSRYLVKRTGEKVFLECVQDMDHENMFWYRQDPGLGLRLIYFSYDVKMKEKGDIPEGYSVSREKKERFSLILESASTNQTSMYLCASSLPGNSYEQYFGPGTRLTVT.